This T cell receptor (beta chain) was recovered during a study of OX40 agonist ivuxolimab in advanced cancers. Study background: Patients treated during dose escalation were battling hepatocellular carcinoma, melanoma, renal cell or head and neck cancer.

Study outcomes and limitations: Relative to CD4+, CD8+ T cells held more expanded clones on average.

The repertoire was sequenced with immunoSEQ multiplex PCR; TCRdb's copy has only in-frame clones and lacks some. Among nearly 80,000 clones listed, roughly 91% were seen once. Exclusion of a patient followed from autoimmune disease history or systemic immunosuppression. In this sample, this clone turned up once. Its antigen is not known. J gave up 1 base and V 2 bases, and 3 bases lay outside the gene matches. Germline assignment: CDR1 SGHNT and CDR2 YYREEE (reference sequence). The CDR3 sequence is 15 residues long. The sequence came from an adult with an advanced solid tumor such as melanoma, head and neck, liver or kidney cancer. The gene calls are TRBV5-4 and TRBJ2-5, with 9 bases fitting TRBD2. Source: CD4+ or CD8+ T cells sorted from blood, taken in a trial of the OX40 agonist ivuxolimab. CDR3 coding DNA: TGTGCCAGCAGCTTTACTAGCGGGCCCCAAGAGACCCAGTACTTC. Protein sequence: CASSFTSGPQETQYF.